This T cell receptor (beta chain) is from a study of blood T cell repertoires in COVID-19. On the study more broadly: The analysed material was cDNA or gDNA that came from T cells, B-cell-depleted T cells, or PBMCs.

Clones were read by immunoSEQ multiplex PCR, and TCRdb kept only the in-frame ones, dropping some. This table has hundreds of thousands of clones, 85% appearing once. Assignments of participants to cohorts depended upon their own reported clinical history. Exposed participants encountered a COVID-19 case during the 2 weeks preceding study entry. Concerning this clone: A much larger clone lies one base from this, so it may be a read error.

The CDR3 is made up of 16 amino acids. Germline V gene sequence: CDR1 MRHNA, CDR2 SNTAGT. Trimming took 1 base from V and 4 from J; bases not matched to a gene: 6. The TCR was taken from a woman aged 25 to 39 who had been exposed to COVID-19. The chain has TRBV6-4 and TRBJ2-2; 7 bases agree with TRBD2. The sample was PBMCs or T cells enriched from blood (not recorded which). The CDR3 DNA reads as TGTGCCAGCAGTGACTTTGCGGGAGAAGGCACCGGGGAGCTGTTTTTT. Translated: CASSDFAGEGTGELFF.